A single sample is the source of the 28 T cell receptor beta chains below, sequenced in a study of blood T cell repertoires in COVID-19. Profiling relied on immunoSEQ multiplex PCR, and the TCRdb table lists in-frame clones only, not all of them. The sample holds fewer than 100,000 clones, roughly 90% seen once. What was sequenced was peripheral blood. These receptors were obtained from a man aged 80 or over in a cohort sampled during active COVID-19.

The chain joins TRBV28 to TRBJ2-3; 12 nucleotides line up with TRBD1. The CDR3 loop spans 16 amino acids. Per the germline V gene, CDR1 is MDHEN and CDR2 is SYDVKM. V gave up 5 bases and J gave up 8 bases; unmatched junction bases: 11. The CDR3 DNA sequence: TGTGCCAGCAGTCCTCCACCGGGACAGGGGGCAGGTACGCAGTATTTT. Amino acids: CASSPPPGQGAGTQYF. Full variable domain (missing parts from reference TRBV28 and TRBJ2-3): DVKVTQSSRYLVKRTGEKVFLECVQDMDHENMFWYRQDPGLGLRLIYFSYDVKMKEKGDIPEGYSVSREKKERFSLILESASTNQTSMYLCASSPPPGQGAGTQYFGPGTRLTVL.

J is TRBJ2-7 and V is TRBV4-3; 7 positions agree with TRBD1. This CDR3 spans 15 amino acids. From germline, CDR1 is LGHNA and CDR2 YSLEER. V lost 1 base and J lost 3; bases outside the gene matches: 6. CDR3 region: CASSQGVQGDYEQYF. The DNA of the CDR3 is TGCGCCAGCAGCCAAGGAGTTCAGGGGGACTACGAGCAGTACTTC.

J is TRBJ2-7 and V is TRBV20-1, with 7 bases matching TRBD1. This CDR3 has 11 amino acids. Germline V gene sequence: CDR1 DFQATT, CDR2 SNEGSKA (reference sequence). The trim removed 7 bases at V and 4 bases at J, leaving 4 bases unmatched. The CDR3 spells CSVGTAYEQYF. CDR3 in DNA: TGCAGTGTCGGGACAGCTTACGAGCAGTACTTC.

The table lists this clone with a count of one. The rearrangement joins TRBV7-2 to TRBJ2-2; D might be TRBD1 (6 bases). The CDR3 is made up of 17 amino acids. Germline lookup yields CDR1 SGHTA and CDR2 FQGNSA. V lost 1 base to trimming and J lost 4 bases, with 16 bases between them. The CDR3 nucleotides are TGTGCCAGCAGCTTAGTAGGGGCAGGGGTTGGCACCGGGGAGCTGTTTTTT. Translated, it gives CASSLVGAGVGTGELFF.

This clone was detected once. J is TRBJ2-1 and V is TRBV10-3; 9 bases agree with TRBD1. Trimming cost V 4 bases and J 8 bases; bases outside gene matches: 9. Germline V CDR1 and CDR2: ENHRY, SYGVKD. The CDR3 is made up of 15 amino acids. In DNA, the CDR3 is TGTGCCATCAGTGGTGAGGACAGGGGATCCCATGAGCAGTTCTTC. It specifies CAISGEDRGSHEQFF.

The chain employs TRBV19 and TRBJ2-4; D is perhaps TRBD1 (6 bases). The CDR3 is 19 amino acids. V shed 3 bases and J shed 0 bases, with 21 bases lying between them. Germline CDR1 reads LNHDA; CDR2 reads SQIVND (reference sequence). The chain's CDR3 is CASSIVSLGADLAKNIQYF. The CDR3 DNA reads TGTGCCAGTAGTATTGTCTCCCTGGGGGCAGACTTAGCCAAAAACATTCAGTACTTC.

The chain carries TRBV2 and TRBJ1-5, with 8 bases identical to TRBD1. There are 15 residues in the CDR3. Per germline, CDR1 SNHLY and CDR2 FYNNEI. Trimming at V came to 8 bases and at J to 2 bases, leaving 8 bases not matched to a gene. This chain's CDR3 is CASSDRVLGNQPQHF. CDR3 sequence (DNA): TGTGCCAGCTCGGACAGGGTTTTAGGCAATCAGCCCCAGCATTTT. The entire variable domain, with the rest obtained from reference TRBV2 and TRBJ1-5, is as follows: EPEVTQTPSHQVTQMGQEVILRCVPISNHLYFYWYRQILGQKVEFLVSFYNNEISEKSEIFDDQFSVERPDGSNFTLKIRSTKLEDSAMYFCASSDRVLGNQPQHFGDGTRLSIL.

The genes are TRBV4-1 and TRBJ2-3; TRBD2 agrees at 11 bases. The CDR3 runs to 16 residues. The junction had 7 bases not matched to a gene; V was cut back by 1 base and J by 7 bases. Germline CDR1 reads MGHRA; CDR2 reads YSYEKL. The DNA for the CDR3 is TGCGCCAGCAGCCAAGTAGGCCTAGCGGGGGGATATACGCAGTATTTT. It codes for CASSQVGLAGGYTQYF.

The genes are TRBV11-2 and TRBJ2-5; D gene ambiguous. The length of the CDR3 is 13 residues. The V end was cut by 7 bases, the J end by 5 bases, with 14 bases between. Germline values: CDR1 SGHAT, CDR2 FQNNGV. CDR3 DNA: TGTGCCAGCACCACCCTGATCGGGGAGACCCAGTACTTC. This sequence encodes CASTTLIGETQYF.

CDR3 residues: CASRAGGSYEQYF. As DNA, the CDR3 is TGTGCCAGCAGGGCGGGGGGATCCTACGAGCAGTACTTC. The V gene is TRBV3-1 (or the pseudogene TRBV3-2), the J gene TRBJ2-7; 8 positions agree with TRBD2. Trimming removed 6 bases from V and 1 base from J; junction bases left unmatched: 2. This CDR3 is 13 amino acids long. Germline CDR1 is LGHDT and CDR2 is YNNKEL (reference sequence).

V and J are TRBV2 and TRBJ2-2; D remains unclear. Germline loops: CDR1 SNHLY, CDR2 FYNNEI. Trimming shortened V by 6 bases and J by 7 bases, and 12 bases separated the two germline ends. The CDR3 runs 13 residues. The CDR3 loop reads CASRGYGVGELFF. The DNA for the CDR3 is TGTGCCAGCAGGGGCTATGGCGTCGGGGAGCTGTTTTTT.

This clone has only one observation. The chain carries TRBV27 and TRBJ1-4; D gene unclear. CDR1 is MNHEY, CDR2 SMNVEV, per germline (reference sequence). This CDR3 spans 15 amino acids. V was shortened by 8 bases and J by 2 bases, with 15 bases between the two germline ends. This CDR3 is CASRGSFGTNEKLFF. CDR3 bases: TGTGCCAGCCGAGGTTCATTCGGGACTAATGAAAAACTGTTTTTT.

This CDR3 is CASSPELAGALGETQYF. For the CDR3, the DNA is TGTGCCAGCAGCCCAGAACTAGCGGGGGCCCTCGGGGAGACCCAGTACTTC. J is TRBJ2-5 and V is TRBV7-6; 11 nucleotides align to TRBD2. V shed 5 bases and J 5 bases; nucleotides not matched to a gene: 13. The CDR3 has 17 amino acids. CDR1 and CDR2 from the germline V gene are SGHVS and FNYEAQ. Together with reference TRBV7-6 and TRBJ2-5, the CDR3 gives the full variable domain: GAGVSQSPRYKVTKRGQDVALRCDPISGHVSLYWYRQALGQGPEFLTYFNYEAQQDKSGLPNDRFSAERPEGSISTLTIQRTEQRDSAMYRCASSPELAGALGETQYFGPGTRLLVL.

The V gene is TRBV7-3, the J gene TRBJ2-2; 8 nucleotides align to TRBD1. V gave up 5 bases and J gave up 5 bases; unmatched junction bases: 10. This CDR3 region has 16 residues. Germline V gene lookup returns CDR1 SGHTA and CDR2 FQGTGA. CDR3 residues: CASSPPTGAGTGELFF. The CDR3 nucleotides are TGTGCCAGCAGCCCCCCGACAGGGGCGGGGACCGGGGAGCTGTTTTTT.

In this sample, this clone turned up once. J is TRBJ1-1 and V is TRBV25-1; the match to TRBD1 covers 9 bases. Germline V gene lookup returns CDR1 MGHDK and CDR2 SYGVNS. The CDR3 covers 13 residues. V was pared by 4 bases and J by 4 bases, with 1 base of the junction left unmatched. CDR3 DNA: TGTGCCAGCAGTGGGACAGGGGTCACTGAAGCTTTCTTT. Translation: CASSGTGVTEAFF.

This chain links TRBV3-1 (or the pseudogene TRBV3-2) with TRBJ1-2, with 9 bases identical to TRBD1. Trimming took 1 base from V and 6 from J; bases not matched to a gene: 9. The CDR3 has 16 amino acids. Per germline, CDR1 LGHDT and CDR2 YNNKEL (reference sequence). In DNA form, the CDR3 reads TGTGCCAGCAGCCAAGTTAGGGGGGACAGGGACAATGGCTACACCTTC. Its translation is CASSQVRGDRDNGYTF.

The rearrangement uses TRBV28 and TRBJ1-1; 8 bases line up with TRBD1. The V and J ends lost 6 bases and 6 bases, in that order; junction bases with no gene match: 15. CDR3 length equals 16 residues. Germline V lookup: CDR1 MDHEN, CDR2 SYDVKM. CDR3 sequence: CASSHYPRRGHSEAFF. CDR3 nucleotide sequence: TGTGCCAGCAGCCACTACCCCCGCAGGGGGCATTCTGAAGCTTTCTTT. Full variable domain (rest looked up from reference TRBV28 and TRBJ1-1): DVKVTQSSRYLVKRTGEKVFLECVQDMDHENMFWYRQDPGLGLRLIYFSYDVKMKEKGDIPEGYSVSREKKERFSLILESASTNQTSMYLCASSHYPRRGHSEAFFGQGTRLTVV.

This clone was seen a handful of times. The chain employs TRBV11-2 and TRBJ2-7; 7 positions agree with TRBD2. The CDR3 runs 13 residues. Germline V gene data show CDR1 as SGHAT and CDR2 as FQNNGV. With V trimmed by 1 base and J by 3 bases, 0 bases remained unmatched. CDR3 in DNA: TGTGCCAGCAGCTTAGGGGACTACTACGAGCAGTACGTC. Translation gives CASSLGDYYEQYV.

V is TRBV18 and J is TRBJ1-4, with 10 bases lining up with TRBD1. The CDR3 runs to 17 residues. The germline CDR1 and CDR2 sequences are KGHSH and LQKENI. V was clipped by 3 bases and J by 9 bases; unmatched bases: 13. The CDR3: CASSPGDRGYSSQKLFF. In DNA form, the CDR3 reads TGTGCCAGCTCACCTGGGGACAGGGGATACTCGAGCCAAAAACTGTTTTTT.

The chain joins TRBV6-2 or TRBV6-3 to TRBJ1-5; TRBD1 is a possible D gene (5 bases). V lost 5 bases and J 6 bases, leaving 14 bases between the germline ends. This CDR3 comprises 14 residues. Germline V gene sequence: CDR1 MNHEY, CDR2 SVGEGT. CDR3: CASSLGLSGQPQHF. The CDR3 DNA reads as TGTGCCAGCAGTCTGGGACTGTCCGGTCAGCCCCAGCATTTT.

The CDR3 region is CASSPQGRGGEPQHF. The CDR3 nucleotides are TGTGCCAGCTCACCACAGGGTCGGGGAGGGGAGCCCCAGCATTTT. The V and J genes are TRBV18 and TRBJ1-5, with a weak D call TRBD1 (5 bases). The ends were cut back, 1 base at V and 8 bases at J, with 15 bases in the middle. Germline V lookup: CDR1 KGHSH, CDR2 LQKENI. This CDR3 region has 15 residues.

This chain links TRBV7-2 with TRBJ2-7; 9 bases are a match to TRBD1. Per germline, CDR1 SGHTA and CDR2 FQGNSA. This CDR3 comprises 18 residues. J lost 5 bases, V lost 4 bases, and 18 bases had no gene match. The CDR3 is CASSWEGPGTGIIDEQYF. In DNA form, the CDR3 reads TGTGCCAGCAGCTGGGAAGGACCCGGGACAGGGATAATCGACGAGCAGTACTTC.

The V call is TRBV5-1, the J call TRBJ2-3; no clear D gene. The V gene's germline CDR1 is SGHRS and CDR2 YFSETQ. Trimming removed 3 bases at V and 5 bases at J, with 7 bases between. The CDR3 extends over 12 amino acids. For the CDR3, the DNA is TGCGCCAGCAGCTATCGACTAGATACGCAGTATTTT. Translation gives CASSYRLDTQYF.

This chain uses TRBV3-1 (or the pseudogene TRBV3-2) with TRBJ2-2, with TRBD2 matching 9 bases. This CDR3 is built from 15 residues. Per germline, CDR1 LGHDT and CDR2 YNNKEL (reference sequence). V was pared by 6 bases and J by 9 bases, with 11 bases of the junction left unmatched. The CDR3 bases are TGTGCCAGCAGGCTTGGGTTAGCGGGGGACCGGGAGCTGTTTTTT. It encodes CASRLGLAGDRELFF.

This chain uses TRBV7-8 with TRBJ1-2; TRBD1 might be the D (6 bases). V lost 2 bases, J lost 8 bases, and 15 bases lay in between. CDR3 length equals 14 residues. The V gene's germline CDR1 is SGHVS and CDR2 FQNEAQ. DNA for the CDR3: TGTGCCAGCAGCTTAAAGCAGGGGCATCAGGGCTACACCTTC. It codes for CASSLKQGHQGYTF.

The chain has TRBV6-2 or TRBV6-3 and TRBJ2-3; 10 bases line up with TRBD2. Per germline, CDR1 MNHEY and CDR2 SVGEGT. The ends lost 5 bases at V and 2 bases at J; junction bases unmatched: 4. CDR3 length: 15 residues. The CDR3 is CASSDTSGVTDTQYF. CDR3 sequence (DNA): TGTGCCAGCAGTGATACTAGCGGGGTCACAGATACGCAGTATTTT.

V is TRBV3-1 (or the pseudogene TRBV3-2) and J is TRBJ2-3; D not certain. V lost 2 bases and J lost 3, with 3 bases in between. The CDR3 contains 12 residues. Germline values: CDR1 LGHDT, CDR2 YNNKEL (reference sequence). The CDR3 DNA reads TGTGCCAGCAGCCAAACTACAGATACGCAGTATTTT. Translating it yields CASSQTTDTQYF.

The chain combines TRBV30 with TRBJ2-1; tentative D call: TRBD2 (6 bases). This CDR3 is 15 amino acids long. Germline V gene sequence: CDR1 GTSNPN, CDR2 SVGIG (reference sequence). V was pared by 0 bases and J by 16 bases, with 25 bases between. CDR3 region: CAWSVLVAPGEAFFF. DNA of the CDR3: TGTGCCTGGAGTGTACTGGTGGCCCCCGGGGAGGCCTTTTTCTTC.